A single sample gave rise to the 23 T cell receptor beta chains below, sequenced in a study of T cells in Graves' hyperthyroidism and ophthalmopathy. RNA transcripts yielded amplified TCR beta CDR3 regions. First-round RT-PCR of the TCR CDR3 relied on the HTBI primer set. One entry per CDR3 protein results from TCRdb running MiXCR on the multiplex PCR reads. The sample has under 450,000 distinct CDR3 sequences; approximately 18% are singletons. Material for sequencing was blood. All receptors derive from a woman aged 30 to 39 with Graves' hyperthyroidism that later progressed to Graves' ophthalmopathy.

The chain links TRBV7-2 to TRBJ2-3, with D possibly TRBD2 on 5 matching bases. Per germline, CDR1 SGHTA and CDR2 FQGNSA. The V end lost 1 base, the J end lost 6 bases, and 8 bases lay between the germline ends. The CDR3 is 13 residues long. The CDR3 DNA reads as TGTGCCAGCAGCTTAGGTCCGGGGGATACGCAGTATTTT. Translating it yields CASSLGPGDTQYF.

CDR3 nucleotides: TGTGCCTGGAGCAGGTCGACCACTGAAGCTTTCTTT. It encodes CAWSRSTTEAFF. This chain uses TRBV30 with TRBJ1-1; D not certain. Trimming shortened V by 3 bases and J by 4 bases, and 9 bases separated the two germline ends. Per germline, CDR1 GTSNPN and CDR2 SVGIG (reference sequence). The CDR3 contains 12 residues.

This clonotype has at least ten counts. The gene calls are TRBV25-1 and TRBJ1-6; the D gene is possibly TRBD1 (6 bases). The germline V and J ends were trimmed by 7 bases and 0 bases, with 10 bases remaining between them. CDR3 length: 15 residues. Germline V lookup: CDR1 MGHDK, CDR2 SYGVNS. CDR3: CASTDRSSYNSPLHF. CDR3 in DNA: TGTGCCAGCACGGACAGAAGCTCCTATAATTCACCCCTCCACTTT.

This clonotype showed up just a few times. This chain joins TRBV19 and TRBJ1-4; possibly TRBD1 for D (5 bases). This CDR3 has 16 residues. V was clipped by 1 base and J by 7 bases, with 16 bases between them. Germline CDR1 LNHDA, CDR2 SQIVND (reference sequence). Here the CDR3 reads CASSIVGAGRSEKLFF. Here the CDR3 DNA reads TGTGCCAGTAGTATAGTTGGGGCAGGGAGGAGTGAAAAACTGTTTTTT.

This clonotype was recorded many times. The J gene is TRBJ1-2, the V gene TRBV2, with D unresolved. CDR1 and CDR2 from the germline V gene are SNHLY and FYNNEI. V lost 1 base to trimming and J lost 6 bases, with 9 bases between them. The CDR3 runs to 13 residues. This CDR3 is CASSEGLADGYTF. The CDR3 bases are TGTGCCAGCAGTGAAGGGTTAGCGGATGGCTACACCTTC.

By proportion, this clonotype is medium-sized. This chain uses TRBV2 with TRBJ2-1, with 10 bases that match TRBD1. Looked up from germline, CDR1 is SNHLY and CDR2 is FYNNEI. The CDR3 has 14 amino acids. The ends lost 6 bases at V and 5 bases at J; junction bases unmatched: 4. CDR3 loop: CASRRQGADNEQFF. The CDR3 DNA is TGTGCCAGCAGAAGACAGGGGGCGGACAATGAGCAGTTCTTC.

The chain joins TRBV12-3 or TRBV12-4 to TRBJ1-4; 7 bases are shared with TRBD1. The CDR3 is made up of 15 amino acids. Trimming cost V 3 bases and J 5 bases; bases outside gene matches: 6. As DNA, the CDR3 is TGTGCCAGCAGTTTGACAGGGACCCACAATGAAAAACTGTTTTTT. Translated, it gives CASSLTGTHNEKLFF.

This clonotype was seen a handful of times. Germline is not matched at one junction end, which may reflect a read error. This chain joins TRBV4-2 and TRBJ2-7; D may be TRBD1 (5 bases). Germline values: CDR1 LGHNA, CDR2 YNFKEQ. The CDR3 consists of 12 residues. The CDR3 region is CASSQAGREQYF. The CDR3 coding sequence is TGCGCCAGCAGCCAAGCAGGGCGGGAGCAGTACTTC.

Many counts were recorded for this clonotype. The genes are TRBV28 and TRBJ1-1; D remains ambiguous. The germline V and J ends were trimmed by 5 bases and 4 bases, with 11 bases remaining between them. CDR3 length: 13 amino acids. Per the germline V gene, CDR1 is MDHEN and CDR2 is SYDVKM. CDR3 residues: CASSPGGVTEAFF. CDR3 bases: TGTGCCAGCAGTCCCGGTGGGGTCACTGAAGCTTTCTTT.

This clonotype was picked up many times. This chain links TRBV11-2 with TRBJ2-2; 8 nucleotides line up with TRBD1. The CDR3 covers 15 residues. The germline V gene encodes CDR1 SGHAT and CDR2 FQNNGV. Losses at the gene ends were 4 bases for V and 4 bases for J; bases not matched to a gene: 5. CDR3 nucleotides: TGTGCCAGCAGCTATGACAGGGGAGTCACCGGGGAGCTGTTTTTT. This sequence encodes CASSYDRGVTGELFF.

This clonotype was detected a few times. The rearrangement joins TRBV27 to TRBJ1-1; 9 positions match TRBD1. The CDR3 runs 15 residues. The germline V gene has CDR1 MNHEY and CDR2 SMNVEV (reference sequence). J gave up 5 bases and V 5 bases, and 9 bases lay outside the gene matches. CDR3 region: CASSAYRGPRTEAFF. For the CDR3, the DNA is TGTGCCAGCAGTGCGTACAGGGGGCCGAGAACTGAAGCTTTCTTT.

This clonotype has at least ten counts. V is TRBV12-3 or TRBV12-4 and J is TRBJ2-1; D is perhaps TRBD2 (6 bases). The CDR3 extends over 20 amino acids. The V end lost 5 bases, the J end lost 1 base, and 27 bases lay between the germline ends. The CDR3 DNA reads as TGTGCCAGCAGTGGGCCGTCTAGCGCACGAATCGAAAGGTCCTACAATGAGCAGTTCTTC. This translates into CASSGPSSARIERSYNEQFF.

At least ten counts were recorded for this clonotype. The rearrangement joins TRBV28 to TRBJ1-2; D unresolved. The CDR3 sequence is 11 residues long. Germline CDR1 and CDR2: MDHEN and SYDVKM. The V gene lost 8 bases and the J gene lost 0 bases, with 4 bases spanning the gap. This CDR3 reads CASDSNYGYTF. CDR3 in DNA: TGTGCCAGCGATTCTAACTATGGCTACACCTTC.

Ten or more counts support this clonotype. J is TRBJ1-1 and V is TRBV6-6, with a weak D call TRBD1 (6 bases). The CDR3 is made up of 19 amino acids. Germline CDR1 is MNHNY and CDR2 is SVGAGI (reference sequence). Deletions cut 0 bases from V and 5 bases from J, with 25 bases between. DNA for the CDR3: TGTGCCAGCAGTTACTCGAACCCCGCCGGTTTTCGGGGGCGGACTGAAGCTTTCTTT. This sequence encodes CASSYSNPAGFRGRTEAFF.

This clonotype was found many times. This chain connects TRBV10-2 to TRBJ1-2, with D perhaps matching TRBD1 (5 bases). V was shortened by 6 bases and J by 4 bases, with 9 bases between the two germline ends. The germline CDR1 and CDR2 sequences are WSHSY and SAAADI. This CDR3 is 12 amino acids long. In DNA form, the CDR3 reads TGCGCCAGCAGCCGGGACCTCTATGGCTACACCTTC. Amino acids: CASSRDLYGYTF.

V gene TRBV18 combines with J gene TRBJ2-3, with D possibly being TRBD2 (5 bases). Germline CDR1 is KGHSH and CDR2 is LQKENI. The CDR3 contains 15 residues. The V gene lost 4 bases and the J gene lost 2 bases, with 13 bases spanning the gap. CDR3 coding DNA: TGTGCCAGCTCACGTGATATGGACTCCACAGATACGCAGTATTTT. It is translated as CASSRDMDSTDTQYF. Variable domain in full (rest from reference TRBV18 and TRBJ2-3): NAGVMQNPRHLVRRRGQEARLRCSPMKGHSHVYWYRQLPEEGLKFMVYLQKENIIDESGMPKERFSAEFPKEGPSILRIQQVVRGDSAAYFCASSRDMDSTDTQYFGPGTRLTVL.

This clonotype was recorded at least ten times. This rearrangement joins TRBV27 to TRBJ1-2; 7 nucleotides match TRBD1. CDR1 MNHEY and CDR2 SMNVEV come from the germline V gene (reference sequence). This CDR3 has 15 residues. Germline trimming cut 3 bases from V and 7 bases from J; bases unmatched to any gene: 11. CDR3 region: CASSLTRQGWRGYTF. The CDR3 region has the DNA TGTGCCAGCAGTTTGACCCGACAGGGTTGGCGTGGCTACACCTTC.

This clonotype was seen repeatedly, ten times or more. The chain uses TRBV30 and TRBJ1-1; D gene ambiguous. From germline, CDR1 is GTSNPN and CDR2 SVGIG (reference sequence). The CDR3 spans 17 residues. Here the CDR3 reads CALNGMYLRPDSLEAFF. The DNA of the CDR3 is TGTGCTCTTAATGGCATGTATCTTCGCCCCGACTCCTTAGAAGCTTTCTTT.

This clonotype was counted many times. V is TRBV27 and J is TRBJ1-6; D gene ambiguous. CDR1 is MNHEY and CDR2 is SMNVEV in the germline V gene (reference sequence). The CDR3 is 16 amino acids. V was clipped by 4 bases and J by 6 bases, with 16 bases between them. The CDR3 DNA follows: TGTGCCAGCAGTTCCCGCGCAGGACTTCTTAATTCACCCCTCCACTTT. This gives the protein CASSSRAGLLNSPLHF.

This clonotype occurred many times. The rearrangement uses TRBV6-1 and TRBJ1-4; TRBD1 matches at 7 bases. The germline V gene encodes CDR1 MNHNS and CDR2 SASEGT. This CDR3 contains 14 residues. With V trimmed by 8 bases and J by 2 bases, 5 bases remained unmatched. The CDR3 DNA reads TGTGCCAGCTTTGGGGGACAGACTAATGAAAAACTGTTTTTT. Protein product: CASFGGQTNEKLFF.

There are many counts of this clonotype. The genes are TRBV20-1 and TRBJ1-1; tentative D call: TRBD1 (6 bases). The CDR3 consists of 13 residues. V was cut by 0 bases and J by 6 bases, with 11 bases left in between. The germline CDR1 and CDR2 sequences are DFQATT and SNEGSKA (reference sequence). The CDR3 bases are TGCAGTGCTAGAGACAGGGGCCGCGCTGAAGCTTTCTTT. Translated: CSARDRGRAEAFF.

The V call is TRBV30, the J call TRBJ1-4; no clear D gene. Trimming left V 0 bases short and J 6 bases short, with 14 bases between. The CDR3 runs to 15 residues. CDR1 is GTSNPN, CDR2 SVGIG, per germline (reference sequence). The CDR3, as DNA: TGTGCCTGGAGTGTAGGGCCTGCCGATGATGAAAAACTGTTTTTT. Its translation: CAWSVGPADDEKLFF.

This clonotype was observed at least ten times. V gene TRBV6-1 combines with J gene TRBJ2-5; 13 positions agree with TRBD2. CDR3 length equals 17 residues. V was pared by 5 bases and J by 4 bases, with 10 bases of the junction left unmatched. Germline V lookup: CDR1 MNHNS, CDR2 SASEGT. The chain's CDR3 is CASSSAVLAGGPETQYF. DNA for the CDR3: TGTGCCAGCAGTTCCGCAGTACTAGCGGGAGGGCCAGAGACCCAGTACTTC.